The T cell receptor (beta chain) under discussion was sequenced for a study of T-cell reconstitution after alpha-beta-depleted transplantation in children. The study, taken as a whole, reports: As was reported, about two months after transplant, alpha-beta T cells came from several hundred expanded graft clones. A year had passed since transplant, and T-cell counts and diversity by then came mostly from newly produced T cells.

This CDR3 has 14 residues. V lost 3 bases, J lost 5 bases, and 13 bases lay in between. CDR1 and CDR2 from the germline V gene are SGHTA and FQGNSA. In this sample, this clonotype turned up many times. Its antigen is unidentified. Unique molecular identifiers were used to barcode this TCRbeta library. From the PCR reads, TCRdb called clonotypes with MiXCR, one entry per CDR3 protein. Of about 580,000 distinct CDR3 sequences in the sample, around 23% were seen once. V gene TRBV7-2 combines with J gene TRBJ2-5, with D perhaps TRBD2 (7 bases). The source material was PBMCs, mostly from graft donor cells, sampled 360 days after TCRalphabeta/CD19-depleted stem cell transplant. The sequence was collected from a boy younger than two who had a stem cell transplant for acute myeloid leukemia, so the T cells may come from the graft donor. The CDR3 nucleotides read TGTGCCAGCAGCTTCTCGGGGGGCTGGGAGACCCAGTACTTC. Encoded protein: CASSFSGGWETQYF. Full variable domain (rest looked up from reference TRBV7-2 and TRBJ2-5): GAGVSQSPSNKVTEKGKDVELRCDPISGHTALYWYRQSLGQGLEFLIYFQGNSAPDKSGLPSDRFSAERTGGSVSTLTIQRTQQEDSAVYLCASSFSGGWETQYFGPGTRLLVL.